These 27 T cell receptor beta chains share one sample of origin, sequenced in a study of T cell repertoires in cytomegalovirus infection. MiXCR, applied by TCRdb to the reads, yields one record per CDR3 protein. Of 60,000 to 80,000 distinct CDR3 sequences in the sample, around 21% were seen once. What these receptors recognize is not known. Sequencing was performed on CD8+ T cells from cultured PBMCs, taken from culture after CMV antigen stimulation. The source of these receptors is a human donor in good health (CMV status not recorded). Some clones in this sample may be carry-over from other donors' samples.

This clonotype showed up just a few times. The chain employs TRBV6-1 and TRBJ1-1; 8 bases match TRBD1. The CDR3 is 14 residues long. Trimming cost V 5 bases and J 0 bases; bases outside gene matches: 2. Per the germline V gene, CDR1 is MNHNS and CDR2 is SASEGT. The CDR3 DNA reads TGTGCCAGCAGTTGGACAGGGATGAACACTGAAGCTTTCTTT. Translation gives CASSWTGMNTEAFF.

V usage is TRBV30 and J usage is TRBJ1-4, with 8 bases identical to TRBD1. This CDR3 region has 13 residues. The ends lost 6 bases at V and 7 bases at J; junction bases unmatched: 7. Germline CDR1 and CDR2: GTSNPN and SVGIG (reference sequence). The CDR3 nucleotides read TGTGCCTGTGACAGGGGCGGAGGTGAAAAACTGTTTTTT. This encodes CACDRGGGEKLFF.

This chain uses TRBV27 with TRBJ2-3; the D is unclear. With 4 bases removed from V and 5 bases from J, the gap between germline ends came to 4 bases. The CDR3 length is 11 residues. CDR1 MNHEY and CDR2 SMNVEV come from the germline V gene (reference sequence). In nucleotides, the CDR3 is TGTGCCAGCAGTTGGGGAGATACGCAGTATTTT. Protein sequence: CASSWGDTQYF.

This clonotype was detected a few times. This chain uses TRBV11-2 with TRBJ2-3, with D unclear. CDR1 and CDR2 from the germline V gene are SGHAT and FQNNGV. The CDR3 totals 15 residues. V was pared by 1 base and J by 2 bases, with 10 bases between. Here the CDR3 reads CASSLGGTTTDTQYF. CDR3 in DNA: TGTGCCAGCAGCTTAGGGGGAACAACCACAGATACGCAGTATTTT.

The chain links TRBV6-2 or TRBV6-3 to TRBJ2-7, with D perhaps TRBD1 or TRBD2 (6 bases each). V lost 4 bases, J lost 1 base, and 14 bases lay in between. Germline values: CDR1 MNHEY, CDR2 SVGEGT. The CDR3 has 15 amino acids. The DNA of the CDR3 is TGTGCCAGCAGTTTTGAAGGGGGGAGTTCCTACGAGCAGTACTTC. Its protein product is CASSFEGGSSYEQYF.

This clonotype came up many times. The CDR3 sequence is CASSQVLNTEAFF. The CDR3 nucleotides are TGTGCCAGCAGCCAGGTACTAAACACTGAAGCTTTCTTT. V usage is TRBV4-2 and J usage is TRBJ1-1; no firm D call. The CDR3 is 13 amino acids. CDR1 is LGHNA, CDR2 YNFKEQ, per germline. The ends were cut back, 3 bases at V and 2 bases at J, with 7 bases in the middle.

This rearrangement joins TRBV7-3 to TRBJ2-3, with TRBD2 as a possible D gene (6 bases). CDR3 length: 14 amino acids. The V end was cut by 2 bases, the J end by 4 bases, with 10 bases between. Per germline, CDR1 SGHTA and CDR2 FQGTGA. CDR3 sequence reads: CASSLAGLADTQYF. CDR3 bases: TGTGCCAGCAGCTTAGCGGGATTAGCAGATACGCAGTATTTT.

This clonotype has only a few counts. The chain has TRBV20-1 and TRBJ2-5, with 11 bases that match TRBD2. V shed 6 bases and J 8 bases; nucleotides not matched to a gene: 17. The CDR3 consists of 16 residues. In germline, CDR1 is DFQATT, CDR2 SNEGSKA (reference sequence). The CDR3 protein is CSAAKTELAGALTQYF. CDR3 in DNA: TGCAGTGCCGCGAAGACCGAACTAGCGGGGGCCCTAACCCAGTACTTC.

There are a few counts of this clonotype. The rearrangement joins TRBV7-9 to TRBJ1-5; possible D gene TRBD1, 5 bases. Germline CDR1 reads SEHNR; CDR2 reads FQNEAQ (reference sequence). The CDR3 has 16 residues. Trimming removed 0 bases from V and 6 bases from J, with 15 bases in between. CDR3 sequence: CASSLAAPGQGQPQHF. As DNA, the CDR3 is TGTGCCAGCAGCTTAGCGGCGCCGGGGCAGGGTCAGCCCCAGCATTTT.

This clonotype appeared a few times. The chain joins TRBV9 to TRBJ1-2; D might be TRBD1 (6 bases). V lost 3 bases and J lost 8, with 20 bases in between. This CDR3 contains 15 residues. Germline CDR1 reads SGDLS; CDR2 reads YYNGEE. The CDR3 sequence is CASSGDHRTAGGYTF. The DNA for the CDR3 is TGTGCCAGCAGCGGGGACCATAGGACAGCCGGAGGCTACACCTTC.

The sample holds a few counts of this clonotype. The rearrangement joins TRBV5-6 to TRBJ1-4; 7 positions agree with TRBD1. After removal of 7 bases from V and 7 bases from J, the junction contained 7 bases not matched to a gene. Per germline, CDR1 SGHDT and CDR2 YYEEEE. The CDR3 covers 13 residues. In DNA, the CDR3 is TGTGCCAGCTCCAGGGGGTCCGTTGAAAAACTGTTTTTT. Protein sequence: CASSRGSVEKLFF.

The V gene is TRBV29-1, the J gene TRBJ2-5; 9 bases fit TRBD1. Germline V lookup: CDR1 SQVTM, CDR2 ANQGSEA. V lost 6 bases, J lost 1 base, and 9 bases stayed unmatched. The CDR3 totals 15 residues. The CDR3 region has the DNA TGCAGCGTCGAGGTGGACAGGGGAATCCAAGAGACCCAGTACTTC. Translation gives CSVEVDRGIQETQYF.

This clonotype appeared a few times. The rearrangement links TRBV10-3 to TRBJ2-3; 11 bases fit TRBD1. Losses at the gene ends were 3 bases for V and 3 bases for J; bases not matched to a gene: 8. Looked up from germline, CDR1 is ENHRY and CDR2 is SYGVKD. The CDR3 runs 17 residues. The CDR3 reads CAISESPDRGPTDTQYF. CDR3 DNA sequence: TGTGCCATCAGTGAAAGTCCGGACAGGGGGCCAACAGATACGCAGTATTTT.

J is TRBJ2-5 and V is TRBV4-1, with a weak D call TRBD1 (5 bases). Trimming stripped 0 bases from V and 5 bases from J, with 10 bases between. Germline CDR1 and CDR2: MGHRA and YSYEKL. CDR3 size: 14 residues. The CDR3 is CASSQEGAGETQYF. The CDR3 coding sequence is TGCGCCAGCAGCCAAGAAGGGGCAGGGGAGACCCAGTACTTC.

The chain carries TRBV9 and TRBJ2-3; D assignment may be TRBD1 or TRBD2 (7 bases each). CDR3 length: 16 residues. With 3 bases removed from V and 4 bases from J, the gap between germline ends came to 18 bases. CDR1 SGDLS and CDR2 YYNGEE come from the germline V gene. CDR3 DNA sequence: TGTGCCAGCAGCGATTGGGGAGGGGGCATCGCAGATACGCAGTATTTT. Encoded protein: CASSDWGGGIADTQYF.

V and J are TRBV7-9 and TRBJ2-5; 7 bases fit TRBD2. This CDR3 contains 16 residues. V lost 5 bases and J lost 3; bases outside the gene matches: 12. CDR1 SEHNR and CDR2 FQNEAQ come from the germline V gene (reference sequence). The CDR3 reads CASSPVERGTEETQYF. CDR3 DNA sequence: TGTGCCAGCAGCCCCGTTGAGCGGGGAACCGAAGAGACCCAGTACTTC. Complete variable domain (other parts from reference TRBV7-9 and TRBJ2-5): DTGVSQNPRHKITKRGQNVTFRCDPISEHNRLYWYRQTLGQGPEFLTYFQNEAQLEKSRLLSDRFSAERPKGSFSTLEIQRTEQGDSAMYLCASSPVERGTEETQYFGPGTRLLVL.

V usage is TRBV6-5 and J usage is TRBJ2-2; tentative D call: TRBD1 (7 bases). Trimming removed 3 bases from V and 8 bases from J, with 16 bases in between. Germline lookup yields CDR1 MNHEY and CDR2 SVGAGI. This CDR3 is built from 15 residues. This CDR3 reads CASSYWQGGLGELFF. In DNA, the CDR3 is TGTGCCAGCAGTTATTGGCAGGGGGGCCTAGGGGAGCTGTTTTTT.

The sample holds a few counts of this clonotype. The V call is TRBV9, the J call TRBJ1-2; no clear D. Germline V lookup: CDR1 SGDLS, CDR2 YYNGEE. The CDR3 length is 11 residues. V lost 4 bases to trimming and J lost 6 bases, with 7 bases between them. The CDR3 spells CASSPLDGYTF. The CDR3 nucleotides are TGTGCCAGCAGCCCTTTGGATGGCTACACCTTC.

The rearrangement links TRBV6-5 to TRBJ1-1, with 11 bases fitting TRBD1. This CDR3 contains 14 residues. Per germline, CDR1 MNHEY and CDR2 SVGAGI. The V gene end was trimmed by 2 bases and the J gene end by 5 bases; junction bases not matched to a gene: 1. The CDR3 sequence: CASSYGTGGTEAFF. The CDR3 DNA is TGTGCCAGCAGTTACGGGACAGGGGGGACTGAAGCTTTCTTT.

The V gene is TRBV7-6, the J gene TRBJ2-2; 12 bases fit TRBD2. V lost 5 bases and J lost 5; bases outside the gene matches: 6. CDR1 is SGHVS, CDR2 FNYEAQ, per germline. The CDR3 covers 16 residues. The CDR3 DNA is TGTGCCAGCAGCCCCAGACTAGCGGGGGATACCGGGGAGCTGTTTTTT. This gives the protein CASSPRLAGDTGELFF.

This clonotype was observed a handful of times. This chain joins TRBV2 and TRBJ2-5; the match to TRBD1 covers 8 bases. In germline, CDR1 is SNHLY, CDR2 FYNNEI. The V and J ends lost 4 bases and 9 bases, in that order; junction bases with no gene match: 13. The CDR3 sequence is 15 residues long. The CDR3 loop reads CASSAPTGDPTAQYF. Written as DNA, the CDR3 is TGTGCCAGCAGTGCGCCGACAGGGGATCCCACTGCCCAGTACTTC.

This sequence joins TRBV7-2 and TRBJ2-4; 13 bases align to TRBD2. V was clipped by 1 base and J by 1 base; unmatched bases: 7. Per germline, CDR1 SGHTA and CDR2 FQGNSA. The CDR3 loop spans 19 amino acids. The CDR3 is CASSLVTSGGVVAKNIQYF. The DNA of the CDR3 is TGTGCCAGCAGCTTAGTTACTAGCGGGGGGGTTGTGGCCAAAAACATTCAGTACTTC.

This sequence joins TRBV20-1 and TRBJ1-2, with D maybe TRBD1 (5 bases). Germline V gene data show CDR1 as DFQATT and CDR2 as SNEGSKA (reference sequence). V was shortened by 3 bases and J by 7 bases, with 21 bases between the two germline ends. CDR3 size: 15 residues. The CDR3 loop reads CSARAPQAPIVGYTF. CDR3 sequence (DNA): TGCAGTGCTAGGGCACCACAGGCTCCCATCGTTGGCTACACCTTC.

CDR3 amino acids: CASSPSRRWGSDEKLFF. The CDR3 DNA reads TGTGCCAGCAGCCCCTCGCGGAGATGGGGGAGCGATGAAAAACTGTTTTTT. The chain carries TRBV7-6 and TRBJ1-4; maybe TRBD1 (5 bases). The CDR3 spans 17 residues. Trimming took 5 bases from V and 6 from J, leaving 22 bases between them. Germline assignment: CDR1 SGHVS and CDR2 FNYEAQ.

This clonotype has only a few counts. CDR3: CASTGPFGANVLTF. CDR3 DNA: TGTGCCAGCACAGGTCCCTTTGGGGCCAACGTCCTGACTTTC. The genes are TRBV7-2 and TRBJ2-6, with D unclear. The CDR3 covers 14 residues. Germline CDR1 reads SGHTA; CDR2 reads FQGNSA. The V end lost 7 bases, the J end lost 3 bases, and 10 bases lay between the germline ends.

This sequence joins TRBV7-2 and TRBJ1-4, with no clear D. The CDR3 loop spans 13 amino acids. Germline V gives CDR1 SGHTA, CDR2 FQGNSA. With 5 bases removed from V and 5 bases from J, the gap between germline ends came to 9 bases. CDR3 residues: CASSPRSNEKLFF. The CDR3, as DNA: TGTGCCAGCAGCCCCCGGTCCAATGAAAAACTGTTTTTT.

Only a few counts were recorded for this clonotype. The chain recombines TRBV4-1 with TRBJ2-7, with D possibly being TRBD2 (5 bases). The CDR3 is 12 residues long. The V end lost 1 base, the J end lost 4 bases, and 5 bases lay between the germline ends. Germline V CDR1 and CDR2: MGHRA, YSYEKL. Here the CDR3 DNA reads TGCGCCAGCAGCCAAGCGGGATACGAGCAGTACTTC. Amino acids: CASSQAGYEQYF.